What follows are 31 T cell receptor beta chains derived from one specimen sequenced in a study of T cell responses to AZD1222 COVID-19 vaccine. The data were produced by immunoSEQ multiplex PCR, yet TCRdb's version contains in-frame clones alone and is incomplete. The data hold roughly 100,000 clones, with approximately 89% observed a single time. Sequenced material: peripheral blood, taken on day 0 of AZD1222 vaccination. The origin of the receptors is an adult in good health.

The gene calls are TRBV27 and TRBJ1-1; 7 nucleotides match TRBD1. V shed 7 bases and J 2 bases; nucleotides not matched to a gene: 7. CDR1 and CDR2 (germline): MNHEY, SMNVEV (reference sequence). The CDR3 is made up of 14 amino acids. The CDR3 here is CASNSQGSNTEAFF. CDR3 nucleotides: TGTGCCAGCAACTCACAGGGGAGTAACACTGAAGCTTTCTTT.

This chain joins TRBV6-5 and TRBJ1-5; TRBD1 is a possible D gene (6 bases). The CDR3 runs to 15 residues. Germline CDR1 is MNHEY and CDR2 is SVGAGI. The V end lost 4 bases, the J end lost 5 bases, and 15 bases lay between the germline ends. CDR3 nucleotides: TGTGCCAGCAGTTCGCAGGGGTATGGGCATCAGCCCCAGCATTTT. Protein sequence: CASSSQGYGHQPQHF.

CDR3 amino acids: CASSKTSGRAYEQYF. The CDR3 coding sequence is TGTGCCAGCAGTAAGACTAGCGGGAGGGCCTACGAGCAGTACTTC. This chain connects TRBV6-2 or TRBV6-3 to TRBJ2-7; 14 bases fit TRBD2. V shed 5 bases and J 2 bases; nucleotides not matched to a gene: 2. Looked up from germline, CDR1 is MNHEY and CDR2 is SVGEGT. This CDR3 is 15 amino acids long.

This rearrangement joins TRBV5-1 to TRBJ2-2; 7 bases are a match to TRBD1. Germline CDR1 reads SGHRS; CDR2 reads YFSETQ. The CDR3 is made up of 14 amino acids. Trimming removed 4 bases from V and 6 bases from J; junction bases left unmatched: 6. The DNA for the CDR3 is TGCGCCAGCAGCCCCATGACAGGGTCCGGGGAGCTGTTTTTT. It translates to CASSPMTGSGELFF.

The J gene is TRBJ1-6, the V gene TRBV18; 8 bases align to TRBD1. CDR3 length: 14 amino acids. In germline, CDR1 is KGHSH, CDR2 LQKENI. Trimming took 3 bases from V and 13 from J; bases not matched to a gene: 8. CDR3 sequence reads: CASSPNRGEEPLHF. CDR3 sequence (DNA): TGTGCCAGCTCACCGAACAGGGGGGAAGAGCCCCTCCACTTT.

This chain joins TRBV27 and TRBJ1-2, with a weak D call TRBD1 (5 bases). CDR1 and CDR2 (germline): MNHEY, SMNVEV (reference sequence). There are 12 residues in the CDR3. Trimming pared 2 bases from V and 8 bases from J, leaving 9 bases between. CDR3 in DNA: TGTGCCAGCAGTTTACGAGGGGCGGGCTACACCTTC. It is translated as CASSLRGAGYTF.

This chain joins TRBV30 and TRBJ2-3, with 9 bases lining up with TRBD2. Germline CDR1 GTSNPN, CDR2 SVGIG (reference sequence). The V gene end was trimmed by 4 bases and the J gene end by 3 bases; junction bases not matched to a gene: 5. The CDR3 runs to 14 residues. CDR3 loop: CAWKWRGGTDTQYF. The CDR3 nucleotides are TGTGCCTGGAAGTGGCGGGGGGGGACAGATACGCAGTATTTT.

The chain uses TRBV5-1 and TRBJ2-7; TRBD1 might be the D (6 bases). CDR1 is SGHRS and CDR2 is YFSETQ in the germline V gene. The germline V and J ends were trimmed by 3 bases and 2 bases, with 12 bases remaining between them. The CDR3 sequence is 14 residues long. This CDR3 reads CASSSGQPTYEQYF. The CDR3 DNA reads as TGCGCCAGCAGCTCCGGACAGCCGACCTACGAGCAGTACTTC.

V and J are TRBV28 and TRBJ2-7; 7 nucleotides align to TRBD1. V shed 7 bases and J 6 bases; nucleotides not matched to a gene: 15. The germline V gene has CDR1 MDHEN and CDR2 SYDVKM. The CDR3 totals 15 residues. The CDR3 here is CASNPRRQGALEQYF. In DNA form, the CDR3 reads TGTGCCAGCAACCCCCGGAGACAGGGCGCTCTCGAGCAGTACTTC.

The chain joins TRBV4-1 to TRBJ2-3; perhaps TRBD2 as D (6 bases). This CDR3 region has 17 residues. The V end was cut by 0 bases, the J end by 2 bases, with 15 bases between. CDR1 is MGHRA and CDR2 is YSYEKL in the germline V gene. The CDR3 sequence is CASSQDFAEGPTDTQYF. Here the CDR3 DNA reads TGCGCCAGCAGCCAAGATTTTGCGGAGGGCCCCACAGATACGCAGTATTTT.

The chain combines TRBV9 with TRBJ1-5, with a weak D call TRBD1 (6 bases). Germline values: CDR1 SGDLS, CDR2 YYNGEE. V gave up 0 bases and J gave up 2 bases, with 9 bases separating them. The CDR3 is 15 residues long. CDR3 residues: CASSVEGVGNQPQHF. The CDR3 region has the DNA TGTGCCAGCAGCGTAGAGGGGGTAGGCAATCAGCCCCAGCATTTT.

In its sample, this clone was seen a few times. The chain combines TRBV6-5 with TRBJ1-4; TRBD1 aligns across 10 bases. V gave up 0 bases and J gave up 7 bases; unmatched junction bases: 2. This CDR3 is built from 15 residues. Germline V gene lookup returns CDR1 MNHEY and CDR2 SVGAGI. The CDR3 loop is CASSYSGQGFEKLFF. CDR3 coding DNA: TGTGCCAGCAGTTACTCGGGACAGGGGTTTGAAAAACTGTTTTTT.

This chain links TRBV28 with TRBJ1-2; D unclear. Trimming shortened V by 0 bases and J by 6 bases, and 14 bases separated the two germline ends. The CDR3 consists of 15 residues. Germline V gene data show CDR1 as MDHEN and CDR2 as SYDVKM. The CDR3 sequence: CASSLWELLGDGYTF. The DNA for the CDR3 is TGTGCCAGCAGTTTATGGGAACTGTTGGGAGATGGCTACACCTTC.

The rearrangement joins TRBV7-2 to TRBJ1-3, with D perhaps TRBD1 (5 bases). Trimming left V 7 bases short and J 4 bases short, with 14 bases between. The CDR3 covers 14 residues. Germline V gene sequence: CDR1 SGHTA, CDR2 FQGNSA. CDR3 nucleotides: TGTGCCAGCACTGTGGGGCCATCCGGAAACACCATATATTTT. It is translated as CASTVGPSGNTIYF.

The chain uses TRBV7-8 and TRBJ2-2, with D unresolved. This CDR3 has 15 amino acids. The germline CDR1 and CDR2 sequences are SGHVS and FQNEAQ. V lost 4 bases and J 0 bases, leaving 9 bases between the germline ends. The DNA of the CDR3 is TGTGCCAGCAGCTCGTCGACTGCGAACACCGGGGAGCTGTTTTTT. Amino acids: CASSSSTANTGELFF.

The J gene is TRBJ1-2, the V gene TRBV5-1; D remains ambiguous. The CDR3 has 14 residues. Per the germline V gene, CDR1 is SGHRS and CDR2 is YFSETQ. The V end was cut by 4 bases, the J end by 1 base, with 11 bases between. The CDR3 loop is CASSATGINYGYTF. CDR3 DNA sequence: TGCGCCAGCAGCGCAACGGGAATTAACTATGGCTACACCTTC.

This chain uses TRBV11-2 with TRBJ2-5, with a tentative D call TRBD2 (6 bases). This CDR3 is built from 16 residues. The germline V and J ends were trimmed by 3 bases and 3 bases, with 17 bases remaining between them. The germline gives CDR1 SGHAT, CDR2 FQNNGV. CDR3 in amino acids: CASSFSGLGLKETQYF. The CDR3 coding sequence is TGTGCCAGCAGCTTTTCGGGACTGGGCTTAAAAGAGACCCAGTACTTC.

This rearrangement joins TRBV19 to TRBJ1-4, with TRBD1 as a possible D gene (5 bases). Germline V gene data show CDR1 as LNHDA and CDR2 as SQIVND (reference sequence). V lost 9 bases and J 10 bases, leaving 15 bases between the germline ends. This CDR3 region has 12 residues. The CDR3 protein is CASTPGLGKLFF. Here the CDR3 DNA reads TGTGCCAGCACTCCAGGGTTAGGAAAACTGTTTTTT.

This chain joins TRBV9 and TRBJ2-7; 10 nucleotides align to TRBD1. The CDR3 spans 15 residues. Per germline, CDR1 SGDLS and CDR2 YYNGEE. The V gene end was trimmed by 7 bases and the J gene end by 0 bases; junction bases not matched to a gene: 7. The CDR3 protein is CASGPRTGGSYEQYF. Written as DNA, the CDR3 is TGTGCCAGCGGCCCGCGGACAGGGGGCTCCTACGAGCAGTACTTC.

The DNA for the CDR3 is TGTGCCAGCAGCCTCGCGGGAGGGGTTAGGGGGCATGAGCAGTTCTTC. As protein: CASSLAGGVRGHEQFF. This chain links TRBV9 with TRBJ2-1; 9 bases align to TRBD2. V shed 4 bases and J 8 bases; nucleotides not matched to a gene: 13. The germline V gene has CDR1 SGDLS and CDR2 YYNGEE. The CDR3 covers 16 residues.

In this sample, this clone turned up a few times. The V gene is TRBV19, the J gene TRBJ1-5, with 9 bases that match TRBD1. The CDR3 consists of 16 residues. Germline CDR1 reads LNHDA; CDR2 reads SQIVND (reference sequence). Unmatched junction bases numbered 11, after V lost 4 bases and J lost 7 bases. The CDR3 DNA follows: TGTGCCAGTAGTAAAATAACAGGGGGCTTTAGGCAGCCCCAGCATTTT. Translating it yields CASSKITGGFRQPQHF.

This chain uses TRBV7-9 with TRBJ2-7; D gene uncertain. Germline V CDR1 and CDR2: SEHNR, FQNEAQ (reference sequence). The V and J ends lost 1 base and 3 bases respectively, with 4 bases between them. The CDR3 is 12 amino acids. CDR3 in amino acids: CASSLDHYEQYF. Written as DNA, the CDR3 is TGTGCCAGCAGCTTAGACCACTACGAGCAGTACTTC. Supplemented by reference TRBV7-9 and TRBJ2-7, the full variable domain reads DTGVSQNPRHKITKRGQNVTFRCDPISEHNRLYWYRQTLGQGPEFLTYFQNEAQLEKSRLLSDRFSAERPKGSFSTLEIQRTEQGDSAMYLCASSLDHYEQYFGPGTRLTVT.

The rearrangement uses TRBV11-2 and TRBJ1-5; no clear D. The germline V gene encodes CDR1 SGHAT and CDR2 FQNNGV. Trimming left V 9 bases short and J 7 bases short, with 13 bases between. The CDR3 spans 12 residues. CDR3 sequence: CASSTWGQPQHF. As DNA, the CDR3 is TGTGCCAGTTCGACTTGGGGACAGCCCCAGCATTTT.

V usage is TRBV5-8 and J usage is TRBJ1-3; the match to TRBD1 covers 12 bases. CDR1 and CDR2 from the germline V gene are SGHTS and YDEGEE. The junction had 9 bases not matched to a gene; V was cut back by 4 bases and J by 1 base. This CDR3 has 18 residues. CDR3 in amino acids: CASSLPPGQGASGNTIYF. The CDR3 bases are TGTGCCAGCAGCCTCCCCCCGGGACAGGGGGCTTCTGGAAACACCATATATTTT.

The chain combines TRBV9 with TRBJ1-3; D remains ambiguous. Trimming took off 0 bases at V and 3 bases at J, with 10 bases between the two ends. The CDR3 is made up of 15 amino acids. Germline CDR1 SGDLS, CDR2 YYNGEE. CDR3 DNA: TGTGCCAGCAGCGTAGGTTTTTTCAGTGGAAACACCATATATTTT. Translating it yields CASSVGFFSGNTIYF.

The chain joins TRBV6-1 to TRBJ2-3; the D is unclear. Germline V lookup: CDR1 MNHNS, CDR2 SASEGT. The CDR3 loop spans 15 amino acids. Deletions cut 0 bases from V and 0 bases from J, with 7 bases between. CDR3 coding DNA: TGTGCCAGCAGTGAAGCGCCCGGCAGCACAGATACGCAGTATTTT. As protein: CASSEAPGSTDTQYF.

The chain is built from TRBV10-2 and TRBJ2-7; 8 bases are a match to TRBD2. Trimming at V came to 6 bases and at J to 0 bases, leaving 4 bases not matched to a gene. This CDR3 region has 14 residues. Germline V gene sequence: CDR1 WSHSY, CDR2 SAAADI. The CDR3 is CASRAGEASYEQYF. The CDR3 region has the DNA TGCGCCAGCAGAGCGGGAGAAGCCTCCTACGAGCAGTACTTC.

This chain joins TRBV5-1 and TRBJ1-2; no definite D call. Germline-derived CDR1 and CDR2 are SGHRS and YFSETQ. This CDR3 region has 14 residues. The ends were cut back, 2 bases at V and 6 bases at J, with 14 bases in the middle. Here the CDR3 reads CASSFSQAPDGYTF. The CDR3 DNA follows: TGCGCCAGCAGCTTCTCGCAGGCGCCCGATGGCTACACCTTC. Together with reference TRBV5-1 and TRBJ1-2, the CDR3 gives the full variable domain: KAGVTQTPRYLIKTRGQQVTLSCSPISGHRSVSWYQQTPGQGLQFLFEYFSETQRNKGNFPGRFSGRQFSNSRSEMNVSTLELGDSALYLCASSFSQAPDGYTFGSGTRLTVV.

The chain employs TRBV6-5 and TRBJ1-2, with D possibly being TRBD1 (5 bases). The V end lost 6 bases, the J end lost 4 bases, and 15 bases lay between the germline ends. Per germline, CDR1 MNHEY and CDR2 SVGAGI. CDR3 length equals 14 residues. CDR3: CASSRAQGGYGYTF. CDR3 nucleotide sequence: TGTGCCAGCAGCAGAGCCCAGGGTGGCTATGGCTACACCTTC.

V gene TRBV4-3 combines with J gene TRBJ1-3, with unresolved D. This CDR3 is built from 16 residues. The V end was cut by 4 bases, the J end by 0 bases, with 13 bases between. CDR1 LGHNA and CDR2 YSLEER come from the germline V gene. The CDR3 nucleotides are TGCGCCAGCAGCCCCGCTTGGGATTTCTCTGGAAACACCATATATTTT. The encoded protein is CASSPAWDFSGNTIYF.

The CDR3 DNA reads as TGTGCCAGCTCACCATCAATCCCGGGGCTTAGCTCCTACGAGCAGTACTTC. It translates to CASSPSIPGLSSYEQYF. The chain joins TRBV18 to TRBJ2-7, with D perhaps TRBD1 or TRBD2 (5 bases each). Trimming pared 2 bases from V and 0 bases from J, leaving 17 bases between. CDR3 length equals 17 residues. The V gene's germline CDR1 is KGHSH and CDR2 LQKENI.